Each of the 22 T cell receptor beta chains below was sequenced from the same sample in a study of CD8+ T cells in alopecia areata. Extraction and reverse transcription of RNA yielded cDNA as the sequencing template. Generated by immunoSEQ multiplex PCR, the TCRdb table keeps only in-frame clones and is missing some. The sample records roughly 120,000 clones, 30% to 40% being singletons. Material for sequencing was CD4+ T cells sorted from blood. The receptors here all came from a human donor with alopecia areata.

This rearrangement joins TRBV7-2 to TRBJ2-2; weak D call: TRBD1 (7 bases). CDR1 and CDR2 from the germline V gene are SGHTA and FQGNSA. This CDR3 comprises 15 residues. Trimming took 7 bases from V and 3 from J, leaving 15 bases between them. The CDR3 nucleotides read TGTGCCAGCACTAGGAGGGGGCAGGACACCGGGGAGCTGTTTTTT. Its protein product is CASTRRGQDTGELFF.

V gene TRBV29-1 combines with J gene TRBJ1-6; 9 bases map to TRBD1. There are 13 residues in the CDR3. Trimming took 7 bases from V and 4 from J; bases not matched to a gene: 2. CDR1 and CDR2 from the germline V gene are SQVTM and ANQGSEA. The CDR3 spells CSAGTGYNSPLHF. DNA of the CDR3: TGCAGCGCCGGGACAGGGTATAATTCACCCCTCCACTTT.

This clone has a handful of counts. The chain uses TRBV5-1 and TRBJ2-2; D unclear. The V and J ends lost 1 base and 1 base respectively, with 8 bases between them. Per the germline V gene, CDR1 is SGHRS and CDR2 is YFSETQ. The CDR3 consists of 15 residues. The CDR3 loop is CASSLTGQNTGELFF. CDR3 in DNA: TGCGCCAGCAGCTTGACCGGCCAGAACACCGGGGAGCTGTTTTTT.

The V call is TRBV5-1, the J call TRBJ2-2; TRBD1 matches at 9 bases. Losses at the gene ends were 4 bases for V and 3 bases for J; bases not matched to a gene: 4. The CDR3 has 15 amino acids. Looked up from germline, CDR1 is SGHRS and CDR2 is YFSETQ. CDR3 amino acids: CASSQDRGDTGELFF. CDR3 in DNA: TGCGCCAGCAGCCAGGACAGGGGAGACACCGGGGAGCTGTTTTTT.

This clone has more than one count but fewer than ten. CDR3 in amino acids: CASFGSTDTQYF. For the CDR3, the DNA is TGTGCCAGCTTTGGGAGCACAGATACGCAGTATTTT. The V and J genes are TRBV2 and TRBJ2-3; D gene ambiguous. The CDR3 is 12 residues long. V shed 8 bases and J shed 0 bases, with 6 bases lying between them. Looked up from germline, CDR1 is SNHLY and CDR2 is FYNNEI.

The J gene is TRBJ2-3, the V gene TRBV30, with D hard to call. Between the trimmed V and J ends, which lost 0 bases and 5 bases, there was a span of 6 bases. The length of the CDR3 is 12 residues. Germline values: CDR1 GTSNPN, CDR2 SVGIG (reference sequence). DNA of the CDR3: TGTGCCTGGAGTGTACTTCAAGATACGCAGTATTTT. Translated, it gives CAWSVLQDTQYF.

The genes are TRBV28 and TRBJ1-2; D remains ambiguous. V dropped 5 bases and J dropped 2 bases, with 15 bases sitting between them. The CDR3 sequence is 15 residues long. Germline V gives CDR1 MDHEN, CDR2 SYDVKM. This CDR3 reads CASSPVGRYNYGYTF. CDR3 DNA: TGTGCCAGCAGTCCAGTAGGCCGGTACAACTATGGCTACACCTTC.

V usage is TRBV25-1 and J usage is TRBJ1-5; D is uncertain. The germline V gene encodes CDR1 MGHDK and CDR2 SYGVNS. The length of the CDR3 is 9 residues. The ends were cut back, 7 bases at V and 7 bases at J, with 2 bases in the middle. The CDR3 DNA follows: TGTGCCAGCACCCAGCCCCAGCATTTT. Encoded protein: CASTQPQHF.

This clone has just a few counts. This chain connects TRBV19 to TRBJ2-1; tentatively, D is TRBD1 (5 bases). The V end lost 7 bases, the J end lost 10 bases, and 20 bases lay between the germline ends. Germline V gene data show CDR1 as LNHDA and CDR2 as SQIVND (reference sequence). The CDR3 is 14 amino acids. The CDR3 DNA sequence: TGTGCCAGTAATCGACAGAGCGCGACTCTCGAGCAGTTCTTC. It encodes CASNRQSATLEQFF.

This clone occurred a few times. The chain recombines TRBV29-1 with TRBJ2-7; TRBD1 might be the D (5 bases). Trimming took 8 bases from V and 3 from J, leaving 14 bases between them. This CDR3 is built from 12 residues. CDR1 and CDR2 from the germline V gene are SQVTM and ANQGSEA. The CDR3 spells CSSWGRNYEQYF. CDR3 DNA sequence: TGCAGCTCCTGGGGCAGAAACTACGAGCAGTACTTC.

This clone was recorded once. The V and J genes are TRBV29-1 and TRBJ1-1; D uncertain. This CDR3 is 14 amino acids long. CDR1 and CDR2 from the germline V gene are SQVTM and ANQGSEA. V gave up 4 bases and J gave up 1 base, with 13 bases separating them. In DNA form, the CDR3 reads TGCAGCGTTGCTTTGAGGGTTGCGAACACTGAAGCTTTCTTT. This translates into CSVALRVANTEAFF.

V gene TRBV18 combines with J gene TRBJ2-5, with 12 bases fitting TRBD2. The trim removed 3 bases at V and 4 bases at J, leaving 6 bases unmatched. From germline, CDR1 is KGHSH and CDR2 LQKENI. CDR3 length: 16 residues. Written as DNA, the CDR3 is TGTGCCAGCTCACCCCTACTAGCGGGAGGAGGAGAGACCCAGTACTTC. Protein: CASSPLLAGGGETQYF. Looking up the rest from reference TRBV18 and TRBJ2-5 gives the full variable domain: NAGVMQNPRHLVRRRGQEARLRCSPMKGHSHVYWYRQLPEEGLKFMVYLQKENIIDESGMPKERFSAEFPKEGPSILRIQQVVRGDSAAYFCASSPLLAGGGETQYFGPGTRLLVL.

The chain combines TRBV6-5 with TRBJ2-3; D remains unclear. Trimming took 6 bases from V and 4 from J, leaving 8 bases between them. CDR3 length: 12 amino acids. CDR1 is MNHEY, CDR2 SVGAGI, per germline. In DNA form, the CDR3 reads TGTGCCAGCAGGACGAGTGCAGATACGCAGTATTTT. This encodes CASRTSADTQYF.

This chain joins TRBV14 and TRBJ1-2, with D unresolved. The germline CDR1 and CDR2 sequences are SGHDN and FVKESK. Trimming stripped 0 bases from V and 7 bases from J, with 15 bases between. The CDR3 covers 15 residues. CDR3 residues: CASSQDMGSLGGYTF. CDR3 nucleotides: TGTGCCAGCAGCCAAGATATGGGGAGTCTAGGTGGCTACACCTTC.

The genes are TRBV30 and TRBJ1-2; D ambiguous. Germline V gene data show CDR1 as GTSNPN and CDR2 as SVGIG (reference sequence). V was trimmed by 1 base and J by 8 bases, leaving 8 bases between them. The CDR3 consists of 11 residues. DNA for the CDR3: TGTGCCTGGAGTGGGGCAGCAGGCTACACCTTC. Its translation: CAWSGAAGYTF.

This clone was found a few times. The chain recombines TRBV29-1 with TRBJ2-7; 8 nucleotides agree with TRBD1. Germline V gene data show CDR1 as SQVTM and CDR2 as ANQGSEA. The CDR3 is 12 amino acids. J lost 5 bases, V lost 7 bases, and 7 bases had no gene match. The CDR3 nucleotides read TGCAGCGGCCGACAGGGGTTCGACGAGCAGTACTTC. As protein: CSGRQGFDEQYF.

This clone occurred a few times. The chain couples TRBV10-3 to TRBJ2-3; TRBD1 agrees at 8 bases. This CDR3 comprises 16 residues. Per the germline V gene, CDR1 is ENHRY and CDR2 is SYGVKD. The V and J ends lost 2 bases and 1 base, in that order; junction bases with no gene match: 5. CDR3 region: CAISEGQGYRTDTQYF. DNA of the CDR3: TGTGCCATCAGTGAGGGACAGGGATATCGCACAGATACGCAGTATTTT.

The genes are TRBV2 and TRBJ2-7; D possibly corresponds to TRBD2 (5 bases). With 6 bases removed from V and 0 bases from J, the gap between germline ends came to 15 bases. CDR3 size: 15 residues. Per germline, CDR1 SNHLY and CDR2 FYNNEI. The CDR3 nucleotides are TGTGCCAGCAGCCCGGACTGGGCAAGCTCCTACGAGCAGTACTTC. Translated, it gives CASSPDWASSYEQYF.

This sequence joins TRBV4-3 and TRBJ2-5; 8 bases are shared with TRBD2. The CDR3 runs 13 residues. V shed 4 bases, J shed 5 bases, and the junction held 3 bases outside the gene matches. Germline assignment: CDR1 LGHNA and CDR2 YSLEER. This CDR3 reads CASSRIAGETQYF. The CDR3 DNA is TGCGCCAGCAGCCGGATAGCGGGGGAGACCCAGTACTTC.

Of note for this clone: The same CDR3 is also encoded by other DNA sequences in this sample. V gene TRBV29-1 combines with J gene TRBJ1-1, with D maybe TRBD1 (5 bases). From germline, CDR1 is SQVTM and CDR2 ANQGSEA. This CDR3 region has 11 residues. V lost 3 bases and J lost 8, with 10 bases in between. CDR3 in amino acids: CSVEAGAEAFF. In nucleotides, the CDR3 is TGCAGCGTTGAGGCCGGGGCCGAAGCTTTCTTT.

This chain connects TRBV30 to TRBJ2-1; the D gene is possibly TRBD2 (5 bases). The CDR3 loop spans 11 amino acids. Trimming removed 4 bases from V and 7 bases from J, with 8 bases in between. Germline-derived CDR1 and CDR2 are GTSNPN and SVGIG (reference sequence). For the CDR3, the DNA is TGTGCCTGGAAAGGGAGTAATGAGCAGTTCTTC. This sequence encodes CAWKGSNEQFF.

This sequence joins TRBV9 and TRBJ1-2; D possibly corresponds to TRBD1 (5 bases). This CDR3 has 14 amino acids. Germline CDR1 and CDR2: SGDLS and YYNGEE. The V and J ends lost 0 bases and 2 bases respectively, with 8 bases between them. DNA of the CDR3: TGTGCCAGCAGCGTAGGAGCAGGGAACTATGGCTACACCTTC. Residues: CASSVGAGNYGYTF.